This TCR beta chain was identified during a study of regulatory T cells in long-lasting Graves disease listed by TCRdb under 2021. Regarding the study in general: Persistent Graves' disease meant more than 5 years of antithyroid drug treatment with TSH receptor autoantibodies that stayed positive. A total of roughly 35 samples underwent TCR sequencing: about 13 from persistent and around 20 from newly diagnosed Graves' disease patients. The study took place in China and was registered as a clinical trial. Persistent Graves' disease patients were compared with newly diagnosed Graves' disease patients by peripheral blood TCR sequencing and RNA sequencing. In the clinical cohort, patients with persistent Graves' disease had used antithyroid drugs for an average of about 9.3 years.

The CDR3 spans 14 residues, from the cysteine through the phenylalanine. The retained sequence is limited to the CDR3, 42 bases, with the frame set at the first base. The germline V gene (reference sequence) supplies CDR1 SEHNR and CDR2 FQNEAQ. V is pruned by 8 bases and J by 7 bases, leaving 10 bases of the junction without a gene match. A remark on this clonotype: Its target antigen remains unknown. No much larger clonotype is one base removed from it; base qualities were not supplied.

According to the study, the label for this sample's time point signals: persistent/refractory GD, antithyroid drugs over 5 years with positive TRAb. For both TCR sequencing and RNA sequencing, RNA was extracted from PBMCs using TRIzol. The diagnosis of Graves' disease followed American Thyroid Association guidelines. Recruitment of patients was carried out at an endocrinology department in Xi'an, China. Each patient gave approximately 10 milliliters of peripheral blood, collected in an EDTA anticoagulant tube. Ficoll Paque Plus density gradient separation was used to isolate PBMCs, and no further T cell sorting was performed. An Agilent 2100 Bioanalyzer and agarose gel were used to assess RNA quality, and a NanoDrop 2000 was used to measure RNA concentration. The library relied on multiplex PCR. The instrument given in TCRdb is Illumina HiSeq 4000. iRepertoire HTBI primers and Arm-PCR amplification of CDR3 regions were used to construct TCR beta libraries. PCR products were gel purified before sequencing. In the paper's pipeline: Across samples, roughly 60 TRBV and 15 or so TRBJ segments were identified and used for gene usage analysis of CDR3 amino acid clonotypes. COPE and FqMerger were used to merge filtered high-quality paired reads into contigs. BLAST was used to align contigs to IMGT TRBV, TRBD and TRBJ reference genes, and CDR3 was defined according to IMGT. Any clonotype with a frequency above 0.1% was classified as a highly expanded clone. Shannon entropy served as the measure of repertoire diversity, while the Gini coefficient captured V-J evenness. A clonotype was considered public if more than one individual shared it. TCRdb reran the public reads through fastp at Q25 and MiXCR, keeping productive beta chains. For every CDR3 protein sequence, its rows merge into one entry that carries the most common genes and DNA. These V and J calls originate from TCRdb's pipeline instead of the authors' own analysis. The sample records about 470,000 distinct CDR3 sequences, more than 20% of which are singletons. Less than 9% of the sample lies in the top ten.

Study-level results and caveats: As a limitation, the authors acknowledged that the small sample size may reduce accuracy. Only peripheral blood was studied, because thyroid tissue, the primary lesion, was inaccessible. Compared with newly diagnosed patients, patients with persistent Graves' disease had lower TCR Shannon entropy and fewer highly expanded clones, which suggests clonal expansion. Only the TCR beta chain was sequenced and analyzed. Patients with persistent disease shared more public clonotypes (about 2,500) than newly diagnosed patients did (966). TRBV28, TRBJ1-2 and TRBJ2-5 were preferentially used in persistent disease, while TRBV20-1 and TRBJ2-1 were favored in newly diagnosed disease.

The sequence joins TRBV7-9 to TRBJ1-4; a stretch of 7 junction bases matches TRBD1. The sample here was peripheral blood mononuclear cells (PBMCs), taken when the disease was refractory, from a patient treated with antithyroid drugs. The TCR was taken from a female donor with Graves disease. DNA sequence: TGTGCCAGCGGACGGGGCCAGGGGGGTGAAAAACTGTTTTTT. This is translated as CASGRGQGGEKLFF.